The clone carrying this T cell receptor beta chain has a count of ten or more. The data derive from a study of T cells in Graves' hyperthyroidism and ophthalmopathy. Diagnoses used clinical symptoms, serum thyroxine and TRAb, thyroid ultrasound and orbital computed tomography. The CDR3 covers 12 residues. The V end was cut by 6 bases, the J end by 1 base, with 6 bases between. Germline CDR1 SEHNR, CDR2 FQNEAQ (reference sequence). It was RNA transcripts that yielded the amplified TCR beta CDR3 regions. TCR CDR3 underwent first-round RT-PCR with the HTBI primer set. TCRdb redid the calling of the multiplex PCR reads with MiXCR, one entry per CDR3 protein. This sample yields about 690,000 distinct CDR3 sequences, of which 15% to 20% are seen a single time; about 16% belongs to the top ten.

Sequencing input: blood. This clonotype originated in a man aged 50 to 59 with Graves' hyperthyroidism. V gene TRBV7-9 combines with J gene TRBJ1-1, with D uncertain. The chain's CDR3 is CASRRKNTEAFF. CDR3 DNA: TGTGCCAGCAGACGTAAGAACACTGAAGCTTTCTTT.